This T cell receptor beta chain was retrieved from a study of blood T cell repertoires in COVID-19. The overall study: Samples representing acute and convalescent COVID-19 were sourced from the United States, Italy and Spain. The cDNA or gDNA used as material had been derived from T cells, B-cell-depleted T cells, or PBMCs.

The germline V gene has CDR1 MNHEY and CDR2 SVGAGI. V was shortened by 7 bases and J by 0 bases, with 9 bases between the two germline ends. This CDR3 is built from 13 residues. As originally analysed: By means of reference gene primer amplification, nucleated cell counts were estimated. Only in-frame clones appear in the TCRdb table, and some are missing; sequencing was by immunoSEQ multiplex PCR. V, J and clone size are taken as reported in that table, and D and trimming were inferred from the DNA itself. The sample has approximately 150,000 clones, approximately 88% seen once. The receptor's source is a woman aged 45-59 years with acute or convalescent COVID-19. The chain recombines TRBV6-5 with TRBJ1-1; D is ambiguous. The sequenced material came from peripheral blood. The CDR3 sequence: CASTLELNTEAFF. The CDR3 nucleotides read TGTGCCAGCACCCTAGAATTGAACACTGAAGCTTTCTTT.